Below are 28 T cell receptor beta chains sequenced from a single sample in a study of cytomegalovirus exposure and HLA in healthy donors. The assay was immunoSEQ multiplex PCR, and TCRdb's table has in-frame clones only and misses some. Found here are 260,000 or so clones, more than 75% of them singletons; the top ten hold approximately 0.95%. Sequenced sample: PBMCs. The receptors were sampled from a woman aged 18-35 years in good health and CMV-seronegative.

The chain recombines TRBV27 with TRBJ1-1, with 8 nucleotides matching TRBD1. V shed 0 bases and J 4 bases; nucleotides not matched to a gene: 4. Germline CDR1 is MNHEY and CDR2 is SMNVEV (reference sequence). The CDR3 totals 15 residues. The CDR3 is CASSLSPGTGTEAFF. The CDR3 nucleotides read TGTGCCAGCAGTTTATCCCCCGGGACAGGCACTGAAGCTTTCTTT.

The chain uses TRBV7-9 and TRBJ2-7, with TRBD2 identical over 8 bases. CDR3 length equals 15 residues. Losses at the gene ends were 2 bases for V and 0 bases for J; bases not matched to a gene: 3. Germline lookup yields CDR1 SEHNR and CDR2 FQNEAQ (reference sequence). CDR3 bases: TGTGCCAGCAGCTTAACGGGAGGGATCTCCTACGAGCAGTACTTC. It translates to CASSLTGGISYEQYF.

The genes are TRBV5-6 and TRBJ2-2, with a weak D call TRBD1 (5 bases). The germline V gene encodes CDR1 SGHDT and CDR2 YYEEEE. This CDR3 is built from 16 residues. Trimming left V 4 bases short and J 7 bases short, with 20 bases between. CDR3 in DNA: TGTGCCAGCAGCCGTTTTATAGGGCCCCAGGGCGGGGAGCTGTTTTTT. It is translated as CASSRFIGPQGGELFF.

Here the CDR3 DNA reads TGTGCCAGCAGCCCTAACAGGGTCGTTCAGCCCCAGCATTTT. It encodes CASSPNRVVQPQHF. The chain is built from TRBV6-5 and TRBJ1-5; possible D gene TRBD1, 6 bases. V was pared by 6 bases and J by 6 bases, with 15 bases between. The germline gives CDR1 MNHEY, CDR2 SVGAGI. This CDR3 contains 14 residues.

The V and J genes are TRBV5-1 and TRBJ2-7, with TRBD2 matching 9 bases. Unmatched junction bases numbered 12, after V lost 1 base and J lost 7 bases. Germline V gene data show CDR1 as SGHRS and CDR2 as YFSETQ. The CDR3 sequence is 16 residues long. For the CDR3, the DNA is TGCGCCAGCAGCTTGAGACTAGCGGACCCATTCGAAGAGCAGTACTTC. Translated, it gives CASSLRLADPFEEQYF.

The CDR3 is CASDSGSPGYTF. The CDR3 DNA follows: TGTGCCAGCGATTCAGGGTCCCCGGGCTACACCTTC. The chain recombines TRBV28 with TRBJ1-2; D is perhaps TRBD1 (5 bases). The CDR3 contains 12 residues. In germline, CDR1 is MDHEN, CDR2 SYDVKM. V was trimmed by 8 bases and J by 8 bases, leaving 15 bases between them.

This clone was recorded only once. This chain joins TRBV30 and TRBJ2-1, with D unclear. Trimming stripped 0 bases from V and 9 bases from J, with 9 bases between. Germline V gene lookup returns CDR1 GTSNPN and CDR2 SVGIG (reference sequence). The CDR3 is 12 amino acids. CDR3 sequence: CAWSVPVAEQFF. The CDR3 DNA reads TGTGCCTGGAGTGTACCGGTTGCTGAGCAGTTCTTC.

The rearrangement links TRBV6-1 to TRBJ2-1; the D gene is possibly TRBD1 (6 bases). The V end was cut by 0 bases, the J end by 5 bases, with 17 bases between. This CDR3 contains 17 residues. Per germline, CDR1 MNHNS and CDR2 SASEGT. The DNA of the CDR3 is TGTGCCAGCAGTGAAGCGAAGTCAGGGGTCCACCACAATGAGCAGTTCTTC. The encoded protein is CASSEAKSGVHHNEQFF.

The chain joins TRBV7-3 to TRBJ2-3; D might be TRBD2 (5 bases). V lost 8 bases and J lost 6, with 15 bases in between. The CDR3 is made up of 13 amino acids. The V gene's germline CDR1 is SGHTA and CDR2 FQGTGA. The CDR3 loop is CASQRLGADTQYF. The CDR3 coding sequence is TGTGCCAGCCAGCGTCTGGGAGCGGATACGCAGTATTTT.

The chain carries TRBV10-2 and TRBJ2-7; the D gene is possibly TRBD2 (5 bases). V was clipped by 4 bases and J by 4 bases, with 11 bases between them. The length of the CDR3 is 13 residues. CDR1 and CDR2 from the germline V gene are WSHSY and SAAADI. The CDR3 DNA is TGCGCCAGCAGTGCTGAGAGGGATTACGAGCAGTACTTC. This gives the protein CASSAERDYEQYF.

The chain has TRBV18 and TRBJ1-5, with D hard to call. The CDR3 contains 14 residues. CDR1 is KGHSH, CDR2 LQKENI, per germline. The germline V and J ends were trimmed by 4 bases and 4 bases, with 11 bases remaining between them. The CDR3 spells CASSLSGQNQPQHF. CDR3 coding DNA: TGTGCCAGCTCACTGAGTGGGCAGAATCAGCCCCAGCATTTT.

CDR3 in amino acids: CASSGTGNYGYTF. The CDR3 coding sequence is TGTGCCAGCAGCGGAACAGGGAACTATGGCTACACCTTC. This chain links TRBV6-1 with TRBJ1-2; possibly TRBD1 for D (6 bases). CDR3 length: 13 amino acids. Trimming cost V 6 bases and J 2 bases, with 10 bases left between them. Germline CDR1 reads MNHNS; CDR2 reads SASEGT.

This rearrangement joins TRBV2 to TRBJ1-4; D gene unclear. Trimming took 5 bases from V and 7 from J, leaving 17 bases between them. This CDR3 region has 15 residues. Germline loops: CDR1 SNHLY, CDR2 FYNNEI. In DNA, the CDR3 is TGTGCCAGCAGTCTAGAGGTCGGGAGCCGTGAAAAACTGTTTTTT. Protein product: CASSLEVGSREKLFF. The complete variable domain, with remaining parts taken from reference TRBV2 and TRBJ1-4, reads EPEVTQTPSHQVTQMGQEVILRCVPISNHLYFYWYRQILGQKVEFLVSFYNNEISEKSEIFDDQFSVERPDGSNFTLKIRSTKLEDSAMYFCASSLEVGSREKLFFGSGTQLSVL.

The V gene is TRBV9, the J gene TRBJ2-7; 9 nucleotides agree with TRBD1. The germline CDR1 and CDR2 sequences are SGDLS and YYNGEE. Trimming cost V 3 bases and J 7 bases; bases outside gene matches: 8. The CDR3 contains 14 residues. The DNA of the CDR3 is TGTGCCAGCAGCGGCCTGGGACAGGGAGGGGAGCAGTACTTC. It specifies CASSGLGQGGEQYF.

The chain has TRBV14 and TRBJ2-2; 12 bases align to TRBD2. The CDR3 has 18 amino acids. J lost 6 bases, V lost 1 base, and 9 bases had no gene match. CDR1 SGHDN and CDR2 FVKESK come from the germline V gene. The CDR3 spells CASSQVPTSGSRAGELFF. As DNA, the CDR3 is TGTGCCAGCAGCCAAGTACCGACTAGCGGGAGTAGGGCCGGGGAGCTGTTTTTT.

V and J are TRBV10-2 and TRBJ2-7; TRBD2 might be the D (6 bases). Between the trimmed V and J ends, which lost 0 bases and 4 bases, there was a span of 13 bases. This CDR3 has 15 amino acids. The germline V gene encodes CDR1 WSHSY and CDR2 SAAADI. CDR3 nucleotides: TGCGCCAGCAGTGAGTCGGGGACTCAGATATACGAGCAGTACTTC. Translated: CASSESGTQIYEQYF.

The V call is TRBV18, the J call TRBJ2-1; 7 positions agree with TRBD2. The CDR3 contains 18 residues. Germline V gives CDR1 KGHSH, CDR2 LQKENI. The trim removed 3 bases at V and 7 bases at J, leaving 18 bases unmatched. The CDR3 nucleotides are TGTGCCAGCTCACCCAACATCGGCCTAGCGGAAACGGGGAATGAGCAGTTCTTC. This encodes CASSPNIGLAETGNEQFF.

This clone was found a few times. J is TRBJ1-2 and V is TRBV28; the D gene is possibly TRBD1 (6 bases). From germline, CDR1 is MDHEN and CDR2 SYDVKM. This CDR3 region has 11 residues. The V end lost 7 bases, the J end lost 4 bases, and 7 bases lay between the germline ends. The CDR3 spells CASTQGYGYTF. The CDR3 bases are TGTGCCAGCACACAGGGCTATGGCTACACCTTC.

On this clone itself: One end of the junction varies from germline; a read error may be responsible. This rearrangement joins TRBV5-6 to TRBJ1-5; D not certain. The CDR3 is 15 amino acids. The germline V gene encodes CDR1 SGHDT and CDR2 YYEEEE. In DNA form, the CDR3 reads TGTGCCAACAGCTTGTCCGGCGGGGGCAATCAGCCCCAGCATTTT. Its protein product is CANSLSGGGNQPQHF. Full variable domain (rest looked up from reference TRBV5-6 and TRBJ1-5): DAGVTQSPTHLIKTRGQQVTLRCSPKSGHDTVSWYQQALGQGPQFIFQYYEEEERQRGNFPDRFSGHQFPNYSSELNVNALLLGDSALYLCANSLSGGGNQPQHFGDGTRLSIL.

This rearrangement joins TRBV2 to TRBJ1-4, with 7 positions matching TRBD1. After removal of 2 bases from V and 2 bases from J, the junction contained 2 bases not matched to a gene. The germline V gene encodes CDR1 SNHLY and CDR2 FYNNEI. This CDR3 has 15 residues. As DNA, the CDR3 is TGTGCCAGCAGTGAATGGGGACAGACTAATGAAAAACTGTTTTTT. Protein: CASSEWGQTNEKLFF.

The chain links TRBV29-1 to TRBJ2-3; 10 bases are a match to TRBD2. The trim removed 7 bases at V and 3 bases at J, leaving 10 bases unmatched. Germline CDR1 reads SQVTM; CDR2 reads ANQGSEA. This CDR3 has 15 amino acids. CDR3 sequence: CSGLLAGGGTDTQYF. The CDR3 DNA follows: TGCAGCGGTCTATTAGCGGGAGGCGGTACAGATACGCAGTATTTT.

The rearrangement uses TRBV7-3 and TRBJ2-3; no reliable D call. V gave up 3 bases and J gave up 5 bases, with 6 bases separating them. The CDR3 is 12 residues long. Germline CDR1 is SGHTA and CDR2 is FQGTGA. The CDR3 reads CASSFPGDTQYF. CDR3 nucleotides: TGTGCCAGCAGCTTCCCCGGAGATACGCAGTATTTT.

The chain carries TRBV15 and TRBJ1-1; D is ambiguous. The V end was cut by 6 bases, the J end by 8 bases, with 13 bases between. The CDR3 is 12 amino acids. Germline CDR1 and CDR2: LNHNV and YYDKDF (reference sequence). The CDR3 sequence: CATSDTRREAFF. The CDR3 DNA follows: TGTGCCACCAGTGATACCAGGCGCGAAGCTTTCTTT.

The rearrangement joins TRBV9 to TRBJ2-3; 14 bases fit TRBD2. This CDR3 is 18 amino acids long. Germline CDR1 is SGDLS and CDR2 is YYNGEE. V shed 0 bases, J shed 2 bases, and the junction held 5 bases outside the gene matches. The CDR3: CASSVGLAGGVDTDTQYF. The CDR3 DNA sequence: TGTGCCAGCAGCGTAGGACTAGCGGGAGGGGTAGACACAGATACGCAGTATTTT.

The chain combines TRBV28 with TRBJ2-7; maybe TRBD1 (6 bases). V shed 7 bases and J shed 7 bases, with 11 bases lying between them. Germline assignment: CDR1 MDHEN and CDR2 SYDVKM. The CDR3 consists of 11 residues. CDR3 loop: CASTTGYEQYF. The CDR3 DNA sequence: TGTGCCAGCACGACAGGTTATGAGCAGTACTTC.

The chain has TRBV30 and TRBJ2-1; 8 bases fit TRBD1. Germline V CDR1 and CDR2: GTSNPN, SVGIG (reference sequence). This CDR3 is built from 14 residues. Losses at the gene ends were 2 bases for V and 7 bases for J; bases not matched to a gene: 7. CDR3 nucleotides: TGTGCCTGGAGTTCTGGACAGGGCTTTAATGAGCAGTTCTTC. It is translated as CAWSSGQGFNEQFF.

The V call is TRBV4-2, the J call TRBJ1-2; 8 bases are shared with TRBD1. Germline-derived CDR1 and CDR2 are LGHNA and YNFKEQ. The CDR3 covers 16 residues. V was clipped by 0 bases and J by 4 bases; unmatched bases: 7. CDR3 residues: CASSQDYRDRSYGYTF. The DNA for the CDR3 is TGTGCCAGCAGCCAAGATTATCGGGACAGGTCCTATGGCTACACCTTC.

The chain joins TRBV5-4 to TRBJ1-6; perhaps TRBD1 as D (6 bases). CDR1 and CDR2 from the germline V gene are SGHNT and YYREEE (reference sequence). Trimming pared 4 bases from V and 7 bases from J, leaving 15 bases between. The CDR3 has 15 residues. The CDR3 spells CASSLQGAENSPLHF. CDR3 DNA sequence: TGTGCCAGCAGCCTACAGGGAGCGGAAAATTCACCCCTCCACTTT.